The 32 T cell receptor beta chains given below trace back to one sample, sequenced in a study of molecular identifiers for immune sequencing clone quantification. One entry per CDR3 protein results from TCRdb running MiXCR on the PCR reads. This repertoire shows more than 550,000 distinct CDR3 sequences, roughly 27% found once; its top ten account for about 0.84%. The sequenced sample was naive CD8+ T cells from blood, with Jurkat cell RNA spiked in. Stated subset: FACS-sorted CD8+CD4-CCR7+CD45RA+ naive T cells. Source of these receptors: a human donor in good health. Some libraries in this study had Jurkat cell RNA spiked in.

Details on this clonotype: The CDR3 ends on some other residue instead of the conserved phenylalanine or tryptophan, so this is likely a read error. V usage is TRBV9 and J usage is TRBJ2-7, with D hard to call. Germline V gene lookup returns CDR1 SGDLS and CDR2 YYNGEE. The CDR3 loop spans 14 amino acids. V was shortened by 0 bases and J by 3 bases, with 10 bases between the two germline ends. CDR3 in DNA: TGTGCCAGCAGCGTAGGGGGTGACGGCTACGAGCAGTACTCC. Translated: CASSVGGDGYEQYS.

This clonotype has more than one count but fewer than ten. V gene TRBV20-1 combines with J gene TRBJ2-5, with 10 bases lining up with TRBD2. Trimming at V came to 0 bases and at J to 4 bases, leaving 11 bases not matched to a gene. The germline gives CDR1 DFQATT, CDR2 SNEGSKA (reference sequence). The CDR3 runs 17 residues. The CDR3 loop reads CSARDRVAGGGRETQYF. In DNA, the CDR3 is TGCAGTGCTAGAGATCGGGTAGCGGGGGGAGGTCGAGAGACCCAGTACTTC.

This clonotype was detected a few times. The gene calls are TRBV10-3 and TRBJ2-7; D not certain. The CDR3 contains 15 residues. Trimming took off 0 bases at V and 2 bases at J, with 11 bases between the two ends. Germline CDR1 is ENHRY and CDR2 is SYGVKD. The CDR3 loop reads CAISESLQAAYEQYF. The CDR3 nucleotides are TGTGCCATCAGTGAGTCGTTGCAGGCTGCCTACGAGCAGTACTTC.

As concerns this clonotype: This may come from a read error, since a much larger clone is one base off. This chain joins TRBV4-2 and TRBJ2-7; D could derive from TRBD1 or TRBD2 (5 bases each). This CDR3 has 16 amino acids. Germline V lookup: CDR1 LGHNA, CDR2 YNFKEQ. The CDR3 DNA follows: TGTGCCAGCAGCCAAGTTATGGGGACCGTCTTCTACAAGCAGTACTTC. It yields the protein CASSQVMGTVFYKQYF.

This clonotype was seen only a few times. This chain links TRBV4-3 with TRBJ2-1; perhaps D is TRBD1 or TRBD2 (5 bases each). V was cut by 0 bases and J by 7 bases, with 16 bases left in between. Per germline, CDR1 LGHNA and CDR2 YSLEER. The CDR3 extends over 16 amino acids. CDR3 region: CASSQEWTHRGNEQFF. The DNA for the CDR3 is TGCGCCAGCAGCCAAGAGTGGACACACCGGGGAAATGAGCAGTTCTTC.

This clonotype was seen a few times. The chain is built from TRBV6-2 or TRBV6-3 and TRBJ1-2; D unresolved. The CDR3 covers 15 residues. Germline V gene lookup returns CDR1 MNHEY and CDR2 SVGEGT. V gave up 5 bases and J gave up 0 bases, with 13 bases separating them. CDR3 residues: CASSGELGTNYGYTF. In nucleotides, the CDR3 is TGTGCCAGCAGTGGAGAATTGGGCACTAACTATGGCTACACCTTC.

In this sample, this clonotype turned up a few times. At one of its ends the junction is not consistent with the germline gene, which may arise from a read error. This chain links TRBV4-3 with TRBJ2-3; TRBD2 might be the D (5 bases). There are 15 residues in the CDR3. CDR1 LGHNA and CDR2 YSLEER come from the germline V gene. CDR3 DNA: TGCGCCGGCAGCCAAGGAGGTCTACTCGGAGATACGCAGTATTTT. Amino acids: CAGSQGGLLGDTQYF.

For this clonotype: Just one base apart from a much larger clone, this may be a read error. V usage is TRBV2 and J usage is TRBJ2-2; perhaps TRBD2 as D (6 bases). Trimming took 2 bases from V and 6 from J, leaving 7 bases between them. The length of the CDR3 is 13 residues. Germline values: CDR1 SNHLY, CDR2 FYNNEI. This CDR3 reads CASSEWGAGELFF. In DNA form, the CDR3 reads TGTGCCAGCAGTGAATGGGGGGCCGGGGAGCTGTTTTTT.

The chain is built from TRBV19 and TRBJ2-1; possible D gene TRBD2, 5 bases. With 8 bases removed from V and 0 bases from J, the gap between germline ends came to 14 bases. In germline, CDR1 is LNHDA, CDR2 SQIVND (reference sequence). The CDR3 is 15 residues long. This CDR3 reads CASGPGSSSYNEQFF. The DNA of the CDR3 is TGTGCCAGTGGGCCGGGGAGCAGCTCCTACAATGAGCAGTTCTTC.

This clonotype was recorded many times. The CDR3 region is CASSSGTSPVYEQFF. DNA of the CDR3: TGTGCCAGCAGTTCTGGGACTTCGCCAGTCTATGAGCAGTTCTTC. The chain has TRBV6-5 and TRBJ2-1; D perhaps matches TRBD2 (6 bases). CDR1 MNHEY and CDR2 SVGAGI come from the germline V gene. Between the trimmed V and J ends, which lost 4 bases and 8 bases, there was a span of 18 bases. The CDR3 is made up of 15 amino acids.

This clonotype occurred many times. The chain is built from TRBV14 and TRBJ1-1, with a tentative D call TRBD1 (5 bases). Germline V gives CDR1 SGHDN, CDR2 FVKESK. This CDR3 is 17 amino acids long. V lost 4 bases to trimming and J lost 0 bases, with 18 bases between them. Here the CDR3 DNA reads TGTGCCAGCAGCCTGGGGGGTCCCCAGTCGGTGAACACTGAAGCTTTCTTT. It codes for CASSLGGPQSVNTEAFF.

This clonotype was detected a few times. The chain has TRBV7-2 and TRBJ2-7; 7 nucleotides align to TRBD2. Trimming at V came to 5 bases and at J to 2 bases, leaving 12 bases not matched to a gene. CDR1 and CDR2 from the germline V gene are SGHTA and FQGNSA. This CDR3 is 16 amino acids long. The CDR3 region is CASSPPSSGRTYEQYF. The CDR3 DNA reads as TGTGCCAGCAGCCCGCCTTCTAGCGGTCGAACCTACGAGCAGTACTTC.

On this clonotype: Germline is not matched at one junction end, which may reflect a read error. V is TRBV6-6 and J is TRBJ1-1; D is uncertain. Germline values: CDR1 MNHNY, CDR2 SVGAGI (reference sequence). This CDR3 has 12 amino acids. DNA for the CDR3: TGTGCCAGCAGTGTAGGGATGACTGAAGCTCTCTTT. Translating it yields CASSVGMTEALF.

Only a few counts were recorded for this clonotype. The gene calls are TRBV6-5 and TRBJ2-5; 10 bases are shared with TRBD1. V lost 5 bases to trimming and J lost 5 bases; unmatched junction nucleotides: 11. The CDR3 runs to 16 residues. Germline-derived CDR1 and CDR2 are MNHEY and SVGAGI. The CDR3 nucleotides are TGTGCCAGCAGTGAACTGACAGGGGGCATTGGGGAGACCCAGTACTTC. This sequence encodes CASSELTGGIGETQYF.

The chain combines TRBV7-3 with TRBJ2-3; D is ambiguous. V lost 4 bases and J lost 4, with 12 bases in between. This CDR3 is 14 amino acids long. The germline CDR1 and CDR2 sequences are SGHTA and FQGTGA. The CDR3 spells CASSYSLPPDTQYF. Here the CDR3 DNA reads TGTGCCAGCAGCTATTCATTGCCCCCAGATACGCAGTATTTT.

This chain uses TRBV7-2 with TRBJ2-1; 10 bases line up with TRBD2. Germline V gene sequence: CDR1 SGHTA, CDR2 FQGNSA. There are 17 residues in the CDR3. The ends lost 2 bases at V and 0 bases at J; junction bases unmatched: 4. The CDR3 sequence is CASSLIEREGSYNEQFF. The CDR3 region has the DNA TGTGCCAGCAGCTTAATCGAGCGGGAGGGCTCCTACAATGAGCAGTTCTTC.

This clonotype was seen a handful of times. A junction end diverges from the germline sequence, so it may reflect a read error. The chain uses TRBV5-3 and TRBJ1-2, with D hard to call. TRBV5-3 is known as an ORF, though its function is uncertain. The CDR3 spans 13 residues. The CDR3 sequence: CASSLEADYGYTF. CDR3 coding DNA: TGTGCCAGCAGCTTGGAGGCAGACTATGGCTACACCTTC.

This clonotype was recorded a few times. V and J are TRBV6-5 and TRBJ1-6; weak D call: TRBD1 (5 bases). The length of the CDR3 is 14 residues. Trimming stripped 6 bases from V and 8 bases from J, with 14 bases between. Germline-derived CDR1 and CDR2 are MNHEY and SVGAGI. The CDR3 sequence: CASRQRGGDSPLHF. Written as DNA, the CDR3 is TGTGCCAGCAGGCAAAGGGGAGGGGATTCACCCCTCCACTTT.

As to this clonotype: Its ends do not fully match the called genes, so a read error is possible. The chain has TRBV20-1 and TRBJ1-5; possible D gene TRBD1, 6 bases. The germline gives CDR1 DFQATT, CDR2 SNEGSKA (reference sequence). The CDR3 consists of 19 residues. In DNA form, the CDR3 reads TGCAGTGCTAGGGCGAAGACAGGTTTGGGTTTTTGGGGCAATCGGCCCCAGCATTTT. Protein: CSARAKTGLGFWGNRPQHF.

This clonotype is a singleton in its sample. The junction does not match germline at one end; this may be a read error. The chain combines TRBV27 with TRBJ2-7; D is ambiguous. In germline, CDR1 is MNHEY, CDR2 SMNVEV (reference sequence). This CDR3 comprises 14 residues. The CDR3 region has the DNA TGTGCCGGCAGTGGTATCGGTTCGGCCTACGAGCAGTACTTC. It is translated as CAGSGIGSAYEQYF.

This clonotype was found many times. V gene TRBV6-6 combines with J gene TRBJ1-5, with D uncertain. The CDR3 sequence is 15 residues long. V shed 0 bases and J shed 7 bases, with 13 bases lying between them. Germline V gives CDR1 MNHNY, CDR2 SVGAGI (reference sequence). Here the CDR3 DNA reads TGTGCCAGCAGTTACTCTACTGGCGGGGAACAGCCCCAGCATTTT. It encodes CASSYSTGGEQPQHF.

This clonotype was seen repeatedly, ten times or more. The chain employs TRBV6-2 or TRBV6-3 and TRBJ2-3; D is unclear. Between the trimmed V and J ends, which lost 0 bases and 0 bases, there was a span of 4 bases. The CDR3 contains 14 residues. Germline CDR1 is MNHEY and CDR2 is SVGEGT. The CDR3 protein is CASSYSSSTDTQYF. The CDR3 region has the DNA TGTGCCAGCAGTTACTCTAGCAGCACAGATACGCAGTATTTT.

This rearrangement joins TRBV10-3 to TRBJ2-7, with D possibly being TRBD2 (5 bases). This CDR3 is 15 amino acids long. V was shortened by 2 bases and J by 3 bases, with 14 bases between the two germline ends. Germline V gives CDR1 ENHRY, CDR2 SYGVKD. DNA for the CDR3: TGTGCCATCAGTGAGCCGAGGGATGTCAGCTACGAGCAGTACTTC. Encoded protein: CAISEPRDVSYEQYF.

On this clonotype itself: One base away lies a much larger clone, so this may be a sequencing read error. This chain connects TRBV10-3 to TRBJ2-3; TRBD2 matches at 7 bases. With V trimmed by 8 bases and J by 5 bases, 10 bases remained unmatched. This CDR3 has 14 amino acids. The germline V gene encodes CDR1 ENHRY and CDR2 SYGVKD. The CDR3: CAIVHGGRGDTQYF. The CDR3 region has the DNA TGTGCCATCGTCCACGGCGGGAGAGGAGATACGCAGTATTTT.

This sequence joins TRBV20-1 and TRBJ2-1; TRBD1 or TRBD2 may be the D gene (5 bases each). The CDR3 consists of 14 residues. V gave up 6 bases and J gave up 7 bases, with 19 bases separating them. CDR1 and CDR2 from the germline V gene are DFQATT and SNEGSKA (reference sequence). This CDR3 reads CSAQRGEFGNEQFF. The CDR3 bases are TGCAGTGCCCAGCGAGGGGAGTTCGGTAATGAGCAGTTCTTC.

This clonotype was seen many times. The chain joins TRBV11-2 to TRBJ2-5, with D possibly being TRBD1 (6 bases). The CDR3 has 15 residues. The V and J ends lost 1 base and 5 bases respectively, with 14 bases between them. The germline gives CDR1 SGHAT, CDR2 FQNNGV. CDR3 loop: CASSLVWGRPETQYF. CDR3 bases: TGTGCCAGCAGCTTAGTTTGGGGGCGCCCGGAGACCCAGTACTTC.

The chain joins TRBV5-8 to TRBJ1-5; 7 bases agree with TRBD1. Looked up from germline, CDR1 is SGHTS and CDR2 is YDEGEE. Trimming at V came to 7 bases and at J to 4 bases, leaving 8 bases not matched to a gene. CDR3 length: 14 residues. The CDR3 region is CASLRRGYNQPQHF. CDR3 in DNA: TGTGCCAGCTTACGCAGGGGGTATAATCAGCCCCAGCATTTT. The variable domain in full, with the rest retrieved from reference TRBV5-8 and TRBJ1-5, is EAGVTQSPTHLIKTRGQQATLRCSPISGHTSVYWYQQALGLGLQFLLWYDEGEERNRGNFPPRFSGRQFPNYSSELNVNALELEDSALYLCASLRRGYNQPQHFGDGTRLSIL.

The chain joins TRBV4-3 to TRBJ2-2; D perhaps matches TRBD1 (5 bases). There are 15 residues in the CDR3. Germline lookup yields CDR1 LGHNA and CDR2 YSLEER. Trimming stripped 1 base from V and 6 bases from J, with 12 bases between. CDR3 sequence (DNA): TGCGCCAGCAGCCAAGCTTTTGGGGCGGCCGGGGAGCTGTTTTTT. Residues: CASSQAFGAAGELFF.

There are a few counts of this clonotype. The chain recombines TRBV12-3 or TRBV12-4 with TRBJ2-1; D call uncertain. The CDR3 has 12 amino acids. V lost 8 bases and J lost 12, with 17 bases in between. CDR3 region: CASSKDNWGQFF. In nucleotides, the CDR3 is TGTGCCAGCTCGAAGGATAACTGGGGGCAGTTCTTC.

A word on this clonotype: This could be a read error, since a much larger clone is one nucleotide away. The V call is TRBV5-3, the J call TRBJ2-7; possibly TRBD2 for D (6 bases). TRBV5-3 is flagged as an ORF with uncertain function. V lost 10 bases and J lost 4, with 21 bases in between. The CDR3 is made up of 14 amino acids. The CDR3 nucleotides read TGTGCCGGCAGCTTGTCCGGGAGCGAATACGAGCAGTACTTC. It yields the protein CAGSLSGSEYEQYF.

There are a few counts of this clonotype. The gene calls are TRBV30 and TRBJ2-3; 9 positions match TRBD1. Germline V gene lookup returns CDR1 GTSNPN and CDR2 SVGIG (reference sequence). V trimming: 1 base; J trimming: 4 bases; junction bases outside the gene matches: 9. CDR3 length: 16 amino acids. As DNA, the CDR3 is TGTGCCTGGAGTGGCTTTGTCGACAGGGGGTCAGATACGCAGTATTTT. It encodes CAWSGFVDRGSDTQYF.

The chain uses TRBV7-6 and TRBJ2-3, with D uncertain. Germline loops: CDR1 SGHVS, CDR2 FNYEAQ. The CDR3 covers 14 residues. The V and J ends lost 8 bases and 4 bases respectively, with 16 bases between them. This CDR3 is CASGLDLYPDTQYF. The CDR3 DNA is TGTGCCAGCGGCCTTGACCTCTATCCAGATACGCAGTATTTT.